These T cell receptor beta chains were read from a single sample in a study of Ad26.COV2.S vaccination and SARS-CoV-2 variants. Repertoires were generated with immunoSEQ multiplex PCR, while TCRdb's copy carries only in-frame clones and drops some. The data contain approximately 480,000 clones, 87% of them seen just once; the ten biggest clones take up around 13%. The material sequenced was peripheral blood, taken in a trial of Ad26.COV2.S vaccine versus placebo. Receptors were obtained from a person between 18 and 65 years old who received the Ad26.COV2.S COVID-19 vaccine or a placebo. Each CDR3 is given with its conserved first and last residue. Each record gives: clone size, J gene, V gene, D gene, CDR3 DNA, CDR3 protein. D genes are given only for firm matches. The size of a clone is reported for some rows only, either as once, few or many, or as a class for expanded clones.

size: NA
J: TRBJ2-4
V: TRBV28
D: TRBD2
DNA: TGTGCCAGCAGTTCCACTTGGGGGACTAGCGGGAGGGCGACCAAAAACATTCAGTACTTC
CDR3: CASSSTWGTSGRATKNIQYF

size: few
J: TRBJ1-2
V: TRBV5-1
D: NA
DNA: TGCGCCAGCAGTCGGGACGCCTCTAACTATGGCTACACCTTC
CDR3: CASSRDASNYGYTF

size: once
J: TRBJ1-2
V: TRBV7-3
D: NA
DNA: TGTGCCAGCAGCTCACAGGGTTATGGCTACACCTTC
CDR3: CASSSQGYGYTF

size: NA
J: TRBJ1-1
V: TRBV7-2
D: TRBD1
DNA: TGTGCCAGCAGCTTAGCCACAGGGGCCACTGAAGCTTTCTTT
CDR3: CASSLATGATEAFF

size: NA
J: TRBJ1-4
V: TRBV6-1
D: TRBD1
DNA: TGTGCCAGCAGTGAATACCGAACAGGGGGCAGGGAAAAACTGTTTTTT
CDR3: CASSEYRTGGREKLFF

size: NA
J: TRBJ2-1
V: TRBV10-3
D: NA
DNA: TGTGCCATCGGGCCTAACTACAATGAGCAGTTCTTC
CDR3: CAIGPNYNEQFF

size: NA
J: TRBJ1-3
V: TRBV5-4
D: NA
DNA: TGTGCCAGCAGCCTGAGCGGTGGAAACACCATATATTTT
CDR3: CASSLSGGNTIYF

size: NA
J: TRBJ2-5
V: TRBV7-9
D: NA
DNA: TGTGCCAGCAGCTTACCCCCGGAGACCCAGTACTTC
CDR3: CASSLPPETQYF

size: NA
J: TRBJ2-5
V: TRBV15
D: NA
DNA: TGTGCCACCAGCCCTAGCCCCCGCGGGACCCAGTACTTC
CDR3: CATSPSPRGTQYF

size: NA
J: TRBJ2-1
V: TRBV21-1
D: NA
DNA: TGTGCCAGCAGTCCCATACCGGGACTAGCGGGAGCTGTGGGTAATGAGCAGTTCTTC
CDR3: CASSPIPGLAGAVGNEQFF

size: once
J: TRBJ2-1
V: TRBV6-5
D: TRBD2
DNA: TGTGCCAGCAGTTACTCGGCTAGCGGGATATACAATGAGCAGTTCTTC
CDR3: CASSYSASGIYNEQFF

size: NA
J: TRBJ1-5
V: TRBV30
D: NA
DNA: TGTGCCTGGAGTACCTCCGGGGGGGGATCGGTGCCCCAGCATTTT
CDR3: CAWSTSGGGSVPQHF

size: NA
J: TRBJ2-7
V: TRBV6-1
D: TRBD2
DNA: TGTGCCAGCAGTGAATGGGATAGCGGGACATACGAGCAGTACTTC
CDR3: CASSEWDSGTYEQYF

size: NA
J: TRBJ1-2
V: TRBV28
D: NA
DNA: TGTGCCAGCAGTCCCACCCGGACAGCTTATGGCTACACCTTC
CDR3: CASSPTRTAYGYTF

size: few
J: TRBJ1-2
V: TRBV6-5
D: TRBD1
DNA: TGTGCCAGCAGTCTCGACAGGGCCTATGGCTACACCTTC
CDR3: CASSLDRAYGYTF

size: NA
J: TRBJ2-3
V: TRBV2
D: TRBD1
DNA: TGTGCCAGCAACACCGGAAGACAGGGCTCAGATACGCAGTATTTT
CDR3: CASNTGRQGSDTQYF

size: NA
J: TRBJ2-7
V: TRBV3-1/TRBV3-2
D: NA
DNA: TGTGCCAGCAGCCGGGGCGGGCAAGTCTACGAGCAGTACTTC
CDR3: CASSRGGQVYEQYF

size: NA
J: TRBJ1-1
V: TRBV9
D: NA
DNA: TGTGCCAGCAGCGTAGAGGGGTTGGACACTGAAGCTTTCTTT
CDR3: CASSVEGLDTEAFF

size: NA
J: TRBJ1-2
V: TRBV6-5
D: TRBD1
DNA: TGTGCCAGCAGCCAAACTGGGACAGCTAACTATGGCTACACCTTC
CDR3: CASSQTGTANYGYTF

size: few
J: TRBJ1-5
V: TRBV28
D: NA
DNA: TGTGCCAGCAGGAGGATTCGCCAGCCCCAGCATTTT
CDR3: CASRRIRQPQHF

size: few
J: TRBJ1-3
V: TRBV28
D: NA
DNA: TGTGCCAGCAGTTTAGTGGGGGGTAATGAAAACACCATATATTTT
CDR3: CASSLVGGNENTIYF

size: NA
J: TRBJ2-3
V: TRBV6-6
D: NA
DNA: TGTGCCAGCAGTCCGGGGGGCGGGATAAGCACAGATACGCAGTATTTT
CDR3: CASSPGGGISTDTQYF

size: once
J: TRBJ1-6
V: TRBV12-3/TRBV12-4
D: NA
DNA: TGTGCCACTGGACAGAATAATTCACCCCTCCACTTT
CDR3: CATGQNNSPLHF

size: NA
J: TRBJ2-1
V: TRBV7-9
D: NA
DNA: TGTGCCAGCAGCTTAGGTGACAACTCCTACAATGAGCAGTTCTTC
CDR3: CASSLGDNSYNEQFF

size: NA
J: TRBJ1-2
V: TRBV4-1
D: NA
DNA: TGCGCCAGCAGCCAAGACGGGGGGCCAAAGGTCTATGGCTACACCTTC
CDR3: CASSQDGGPKVYGYTF

size: NA
J: TRBJ2-4
V: TRBV7-2
D: TRBD1
DNA: TGTGCCAGCAGCATCGACAGGGACATTCAGTACTTC
CDR3: CASSIDRDIQYF

size: NA
J: TRBJ2-1
V: TRBV6-5
D: NA
DNA: TGTGCCAGCGTCCCGGGACATACCTACAATGAGCAGTTCTTC
CDR3: CASVPGHTYNEQFF

size: NA
J: TRBJ2-3
V: TRBV30
D: NA
DNA: TGTGCCTGGATGCTGGGGGGAACAGATACGCAGTATTTT
CDR3: CAWMLGGTDTQYF

size: NA
J: TRBJ2-7
V: TRBV6-2/TRBV6-3
D: TRBD2
DNA: TGTGCCAGCAGTTACCCCACTAGCGGGGGTACCATCTCCTACGAGCAGTACTTC
CDR3: CASSYPTSGGTISYEQYF

size: few
J: TRBJ1-2
V: TRBV14
D: NA
DNA: TGTGCCAGCAGCCAAAGTCGAGGCTATGGCTACACCTTC
CDR3: CASSQSRGYGYTF

size: NA
J: TRBJ1-5
V: TRBV6-5
D: NA
DNA: TGTGCCAGCAGGCCCCAGCTACCCAATCAGCCCCAGCATTTT
CDR3: CASRPQLPNQPQHF

size: NA
J: TRBJ1-1
V: TRBV29-1
D: TRBD1
DNA: TGCAGCGTTAAACCGGGACAGGGGAGGGACACTGAAGCTTTCTTT
CDR3: CSVKPGQGRDTEAFF

size: NA
J: TRBJ1-1
V: TRBV9
D: TRBD1
DNA: TGTGCCAGCAGCGCGAGGACAGGGCCGAACACTGAAGCTTTCTTT
CDR3: CASSARTGPNTEAFF

size: NA
J: TRBJ2-7
V: TRBV27
D: TRBD2
DNA: TGTGCCAGCACCCCTCGCGCTAGCGGCTCCTACGAGCAGTACTTC
CDR3: CASTPRASGSYEQYF

size: NA
J: TRBJ1-2
V: TRBV6-5
D: NA
DNA: TGTGCCAGCAGCCAAAATTGGGCTAACTATGGCTACACCTTC
CDR3: CASSQNWANYGYTF

size: NA
J: TRBJ2-7
V: TRBV7-9
D: NA
DNA: TGTGCCAGCAGCCCGGCGAGCTACGAGCAGTACTTC
CDR3: CASSPASYEQYF

size: NA
J: TRBJ2-1
V: TRBV6-5
D: TRBD2
DNA: TGTGCCAGCAGGACTAGCGGCTACAATGAGCAGTTCTTC
CDR3: CASRTSGYNEQFF